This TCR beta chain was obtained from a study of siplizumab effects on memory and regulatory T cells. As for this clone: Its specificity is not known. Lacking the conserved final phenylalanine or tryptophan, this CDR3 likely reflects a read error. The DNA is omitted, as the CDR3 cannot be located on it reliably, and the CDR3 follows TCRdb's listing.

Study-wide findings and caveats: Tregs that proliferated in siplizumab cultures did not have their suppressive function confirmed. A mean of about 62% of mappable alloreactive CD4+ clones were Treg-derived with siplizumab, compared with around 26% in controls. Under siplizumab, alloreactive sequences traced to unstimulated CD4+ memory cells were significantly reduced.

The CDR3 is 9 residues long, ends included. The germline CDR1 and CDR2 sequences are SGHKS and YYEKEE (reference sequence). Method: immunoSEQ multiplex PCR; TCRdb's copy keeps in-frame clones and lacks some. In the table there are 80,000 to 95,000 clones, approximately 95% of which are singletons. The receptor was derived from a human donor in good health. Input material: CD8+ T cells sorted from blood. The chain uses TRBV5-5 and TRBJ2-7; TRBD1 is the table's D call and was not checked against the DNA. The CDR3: CASSLDSGN.